This T cell receptor (beta chain) derives from a study of blood T cell repertoires in COVID-19 (dated by TCRdb to the early 2020s). Study-level background: The collaborator samples originated in the United States, Italy and Spain and spanned the acute and convalescent phases of COVID-19. The prospective study material was composed of cDNA or gDNA derived from T cells, B-cell-depleted T cells, or PBMCs. The dataset comprised deeply sampled blood TCRbeta repertoires from subjects exposed to, actively infected with, or recovered from COVID-19. A freely available public database, intended as a resource for researchers studying the immune response to SARS-CoV-2, is where the repertoires were released. Samples were obtained from the ongoing ImmuneRACE study (first 160 participants) and from some 1,300 subjects provided by 6 global collaborators. Nearly every sample came with metadata listing a de-identified subject ID, COVID-19 status, age in years and sex. Where HLA class I and class II types were available, the types were taken from metadata supplied by the sample provider, not from assay-based typing. Points the paper makes about the study in general: How much clinical and demographic metadata was included differed by source and by participant, and the metadata was provided uncurated.

Collaborating institutions collected whole blood in K2EDTA tubes following their own protocols. For TCRbeta analysis, collaborators shipped samples as frozen whole blood, isolated PBMCs, or DNA extracted from either of those sample types. On this clone itself: Its antigen is not yet known. Per-base qualities were not stored, and no clone one base away is much larger.

The germline V end is reduced by 3 bases and the J end by 8 bases; junction bases left unmatched: 10. CDR1 and CDR2 are read off the germline V gene (reference sequence) as DFQATT and SNEGSKA. The CDR3 has 14 amino acids, counting the end cysteine and phenylalanine. Here the CDR3 DNA is all that survives: 42 bases in frame from base 1. TCRbeta CDR3 regions were amplified from genomic DNA using the immunoSEQ Assay, a bias-controlled multiplex PCR. The authors' pipeline ran thus. Within the assay, amplification of reference gene primers was used to estimate how many nucleated cells each sample contained. Sequence reads were collapsed and filtered to measure the absolute abundance of every unique TCRbeta CDR3 rearrangement. For each sample, productive Simpson clonality was calculated as the square root of Simpson's diversity index across productive rearrangements. TCRdb mirrors the immuneACCESS table, restricted to in-frame sequences. Some clones are absent from its copies; in checked studies, under half trace to an unresolved V gene, and the reason for the others is unknown. The D gene and trimming were derived from the DNA, and the V and J assignments and clone size from that table. This sample holds around 70,000 clones; roughly three quarters were observed only once. Jointly, the top ten make up more than 20% of the sample.

The V and J genes are TRBV20-1 and TRBJ2-1, and 7 junction bases match TRBD2. The sample comprised peripheral blood. The source is a man between 65 and 80 years old with acute or convalescent COVID-19. This receptor has the CDR3 CSASSGRALDEQFF. The DNA reads TGCAGTGCTAGTAGTGGGAGGGCCTTGGATGAGCAGTTCTTC.